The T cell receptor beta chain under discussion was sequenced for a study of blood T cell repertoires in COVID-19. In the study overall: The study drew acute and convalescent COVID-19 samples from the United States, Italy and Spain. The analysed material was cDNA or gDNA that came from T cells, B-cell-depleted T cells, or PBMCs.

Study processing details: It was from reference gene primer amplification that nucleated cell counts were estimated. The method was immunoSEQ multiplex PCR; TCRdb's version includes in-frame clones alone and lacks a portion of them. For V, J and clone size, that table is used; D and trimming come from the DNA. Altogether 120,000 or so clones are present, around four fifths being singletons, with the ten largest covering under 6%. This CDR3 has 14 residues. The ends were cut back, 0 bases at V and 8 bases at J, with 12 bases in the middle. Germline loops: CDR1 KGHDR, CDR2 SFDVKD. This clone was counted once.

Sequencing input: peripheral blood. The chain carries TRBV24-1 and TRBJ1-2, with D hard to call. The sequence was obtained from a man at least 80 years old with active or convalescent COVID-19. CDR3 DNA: TGTGCCACCAGTGATTTGCTAAGGTTGGGCGGCTACACCTTC. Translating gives CATSDLLRLGGYTF.